A single sample gave rise to the 30 T cell receptor beta chains below, sequenced in a study of cytomegalovirus exposure and HLA in healthy donors. 13 Jbeta primers and 60 Vbeta primers were used for the PCR. The table came from immunoSEQ multiplex PCR; TCRdb's copy has only in-frame clones and leaves some out. In all, the sample yields roughly 100,000 clones. Sequenced: PBMCs. These receptors came from a man aged 35 to 55 in good health and CMV-seronegative.

This sequence joins TRBV6-6 and TRBJ2-5, with 12 bases that match TRBD1. From germline, CDR1 is MNHNY and CDR2 SVGAGI (reference sequence). The CDR3 is 16 residues long. V was clipped by 3 bases and J by 5 bases; unmatched bases: 7. This CDR3 reads CASSYRGTGGRETQYF. CDR3 coding DNA: TGTGCCAGCAGTTATCGGGGGACAGGGGGCCGGGAGACCCAGTACTTC.

The V and J genes are TRBV27 and TRBJ2-7, with TRBD1 identical over 8 bases. CDR3 length equals 15 residues. Germline V gene lookup returns CDR1 MNHEY and CDR2 SMNVEV (reference sequence). Unmatched junction bases numbered 9, after V lost 5 bases and J lost 3 bases. CDR3 protein: CASSTQGALIYEQYF. The CDR3 bases are TGTGCCAGCAGTACCCAGGGGGCGCTTATCTACGAGCAGTACTTC.

V is TRBV13 and J is TRBJ2-7, with 7 nucleotides matching TRBD2. Germline lookup yields CDR1 PRHDT and CDR2 FYEKMQ (reference sequence). The CDR3 has 16 residues. Unmatched junction bases numbered 11, after V lost 5 bases and J lost 1 base. The CDR3 here is CASSPTPASGSYEQYF. In nucleotides, the CDR3 is TGTGCCAGCAGCCCCACCCCGGCTAGCGGTTCCTACGAGCAGTACTTC.

V and J are TRBV30 and TRBJ2-3, with 8 nucleotides matching TRBD1. Looked up from germline, CDR1 is GTSNPN and CDR2 is SVGIG (reference sequence). V was pared by 5 bases and J by 4 bases, with 11 bases of the junction left unmatched. The CDR3 loop spans 15 amino acids. CDR3 protein: CAWEGTGGRADTQYF. The CDR3 nucleotides are TGTGCCTGGGAAGGAACAGGGGGTCGAGCAGATACGCAGTATTTT.

V is TRBV7-9 and J is TRBJ1-1; D is ambiguous. Trimming took 6 bases from V and 0 from J, leaving 5 bases between them. The CDR3 runs to 12 residues. Germline V lookup: CDR1 SEHNR, CDR2 FQNEAQ (reference sequence). The CDR3 reads CASRSMNTEAFF. For the CDR3, the DNA is TGTGCCAGCAGAAGCATGAACACTGAAGCTTTCTTT.

The chain uses TRBV7-2 and TRBJ2-7; TRBD1 agrees at 7 bases. Losses at the gene ends were 5 bases for V and 3 bases for J; bases not matched to a gene: 7. CDR3 length: 14 amino acids. Germline CDR1 SGHTA, CDR2 FQGNSA. The CDR3, as DNA: TGTGCCAGCAGCCGTTTGACAGGGAACTACGAGCAGTACTTC. Its protein is CASSRLTGNYEQYF.

The V gene is TRBV7-9, the J gene TRBJ1-2, with 7 bases lining up with TRBD1. CDR1 and CDR2 from the germline V gene are SEHNR and FQNEAQ (reference sequence). The length of the CDR3 is 17 residues. Trimming cost V 5 bases and J 7 bases; bases outside gene matches: 19. This CDR3 is CASSLLVGGSGTAGYTF. As DNA, the CDR3 is TGTGCCAGCAGCCTACTAGTAGGGGGATCTGGGACAGCTGGCTACACCTTC.

The CDR3: CASSLGGLGNTIYF. The CDR3 DNA sequence: TGCGCCAGCAGCTTGGGGGGGCTCGGAAACACCATATATTTT. The V gene is TRBV5-1, the J gene TRBJ1-3; maybe TRBD1 (6 bases). Trimming pared 0 bases from V and 4 bases from J, leaving 8 bases between. CDR1 SGHRS and CDR2 YFSETQ come from the germline V gene. This CDR3 spans 14 amino acids.

The chain uses TRBV7-8 and TRBJ2-5, with TRBD2 identical over 13 bases. The ends lost 5 bases at V and 7 bases at J; junction bases unmatched: 16. CDR3 length: 18 amino acids. Germline loops: CDR1 SGHVS, CDR2 FQNEAQ. The DNA of the CDR3 is TGTGCCAGCAGCCTGGGGGAGCAACTAGCGGGAGGGCGGGGGACCCAGTACTTC. This sequence encodes CASSLGEQLAGGRGTQYF.

V and J are TRBV29-1 and TRBJ2-2; 7 bases are a match to TRBD2. In germline, CDR1 is SQVTM, CDR2 ANQGSEA. This CDR3 is 11 amino acids long. The CDR3 coding sequence is TGCGGTGCGGGGGACACCGGGGAGCTGTTTTTT. Its translation is CGAGDTGELFF.

This rearrangement joins TRBV9 to TRBJ1-2; D gene ambiguous. The germline V gene encodes CDR1 SGDLS and CDR2 YYNGEE. The CDR3 runs to 13 residues. Between the trimmed V and J ends, which lost 3 bases and 4 bases, there was a span of 10 bases. Written as DNA, the CDR3 is TGTGCCAGCAGCGCCGACATCCCCTATGGCTACACCTTC. Translation: CASSADIPYGYTF.

The V and J genes are TRBV10-2 and TRBJ2-1; maybe TRBD2 (5 bases). Germline assignment: CDR1 WSHSY and CDR2 SAAADI. V was trimmed by 7 bases and J by 6 bases, leaving 10 bases between them. This CDR3 has 12 amino acids. CDR3 in DNA: TGCGCCAGCACAGGAGGTTTCAATGAGCAGTTCTTC. It codes for CASTGGFNEQFF.

This CDR3 reads CASSLGTGGWTEAFF. The CDR3 DNA follows: TGCGCCAGCAGCCTCGGGACAGGGGGCTGGACTGAAGCTTTCTTT. The chain employs TRBV4-1 and TRBJ1-1; 12 nucleotides align to TRBD1. The CDR3 length is 15 residues. Trimming cost V 4 bases and J 5 bases; bases outside gene matches: 5. The germline V gene has CDR1 MGHRA and CDR2 YSYEKL.

The V and J genes are TRBV18 and TRBJ2-7, with D hard to call. There are 17 residues in the CDR3. CDR1 KGHSH and CDR2 LQKENI come from the germline V gene. V lost 3 bases to trimming and J lost 0 bases, with 18 bases between them. The CDR3 loop is CASSPPLAGPSSYEQYF. The CDR3, as DNA: TGTGCCAGCTCACCGCCTTTGGCAGGCCCATCCTCCTACGAGCAGTACTTC.

This sequence joins TRBV10-2 and TRBJ1-1; D unresolved. V dropped 5 bases and J dropped 1 base, with 5 bases sitting between them. Germline CDR1 is WSHSY and CDR2 is SAAADI. CDR3 length: 12 residues. This CDR3 is CASSPGNTEAFF. CDR3 sequence (DNA): TGCGCCAGCAGTCCGGGGAACACTGAAGCTTTCTTT.

The gene calls are TRBV7-9 and TRBJ2-2, with 10 bases that match TRBD2. Germline trimming cut 5 bases from V and 0 bases from J; bases unmatched to any gene: 3. Germline assignment: CDR1 SEHNR and CDR2 FQNEAQ (reference sequence). The CDR3 totals 16 residues. The CDR3 DNA sequence: TGTGCCAGCAGCCAGACTAGCGGGTCGAACACCGGGGAGCTGTTTTTT. Translation gives CASSQTSGSNTGELFF. Full variable domain (remainder filled in from reference TRBV7-9 and TRBJ2-2): DTGVSQNPRHKITKRGQNVTFRCDPISEHNRLYWYRQTLGQGPEFLTYFQNEAQLEKSRLLSDRFSAERPKGSFSTLEIQRTEQGDSAMYLCASSQTSGSNTGELFFGEGSRLTVL.

The rearrangement uses TRBV7-6 and TRBJ1-4; no clear D gene. Germline V lookup: CDR1 SGHVS, CDR2 FNYEAQ. Trimming took 4 bases from V and 7 from J, leaving 10 bases between them. There are 13 residues in the CDR3. The DNA of the CDR3 is TGTGCCAGCAGCTCTCCGTCGGTTGAAAAACTGTTTTTT. It codes for CASSSPSVEKLFF.

This chain links TRBV4-2 with TRBJ1-6, with a tentative D call TRBD1 (6 bases). Trimming pared 0 bases from V and 7 bases from J, leaving 16 bases between. The CDR3 is made up of 17 amino acids. Germline CDR1 reads LGHNA; CDR2 reads YNFKEQ. The CDR3 bases are TGTGCCAGCAGCCAAGAGATTACGAGACAGGCAAATTCACCCCTCCACTTT. This encodes CASSQEITRQANSPLHF.

The chain recombines TRBV6-5 with TRBJ2-3, with 7 bases aligning to TRBD2. This CDR3 has 15 amino acids. Germline loops: CDR1 MNHEY, CDR2 SVGAGI. Trimming removed 0 bases from V and 4 bases from J; junction bases left unmatched: 4. CDR3 bases: TGTGCCAGCAGTTACTCTGCGGGAGAGCCAGATACGCAGTATTTT. Its protein is CASSYSAGEPDTQYF.

This rearrangement joins TRBV19 to TRBJ2-1; D possibly corresponds to TRBD2 (6 bases). Germline CDR1 is LNHDA and CDR2 is SQIVND (reference sequence). The ends were cut back, 6 bases at V and 0 bases at J, with 12 bases in the middle. This CDR3 has 15 amino acids. The DNA of the CDR3 is TGTGCCAGTAGGGTTCGGGGGAGCTCCTACAATGAGCAGTTCTTC. Translating it yields CASRVRGSSYNEQFF.

V gene TRBV6-6 combines with J gene TRBJ1-1; possibly TRBD1 for D (6 bases). Trimming took 5 bases from V and 7 from J, leaving 11 bases between them. The CDR3 has 12 residues. Germline CDR1 MNHNY, CDR2 SVGAGI (reference sequence). The CDR3 DNA reads TGTGCCAGCAGTCGTCAGGGGCATGAAGCTTTCTTT. It yields the protein CASSRQGHEAFF.

The V and J genes are TRBV7-9 and TRBJ1-5; D is ambiguous. Between the trimmed V and J ends, which lost 7 bases and 4 bases, there was a span of 11 bases. Germline V gene data show CDR1 as SEHNR and CDR2 as FQNEAQ (reference sequence). The CDR3 runs to 13 residues. CDR3 DNA: TGTGCCAGCACCCTAGAGGCGAATCAGCCCCAGCATTTT. This codes for CASTLEANQPQHF.

The rearrangement links TRBV5-1 to TRBJ2-7; 9 bases are shared with TRBD1. The CDR3 loop spans 16 amino acids. The germline gives CDR1 SGHRS, CDR2 YFSETQ. V trimming: 4 bases; J trimming: 4 bases; junction bases outside the gene matches: 12. The CDR3: CASSRGQGSLTYEQYF. The CDR3 DNA sequence: TGCGCCAGCAGCCGGGGACAGGGCAGTCTCACTTACGAGCAGTACTTC.

The CDR3 loop reads CASSLVPNYLKEKLFF. The CDR3, as DNA: TGTGCCAGCAGCTTAGTGCCCAACTATCTAAAAGAAAAACTGTTTTTT. The chain combines TRBV7-8 with TRBJ1-4; D remains ambiguous. Germline CDR1 is SGHVS and CDR2 is FQNEAQ. The CDR3 contains 16 residues. Trimming stripped 1 base from V and 8 bases from J, with 17 bases between.

The chain couples TRBV7-9 to TRBJ2-1; possible D gene TRBD2, 6 bases. The CDR3 extends over 15 amino acids. In germline, CDR1 is SEHNR, CDR2 FQNEAQ (reference sequence). V shed 5 bases and J shed 10 bases, with 21 bases lying between them. CDR3 nucleotides: TGTGCCAGCAGCCTACCCTCCGGGACTGGGGCCGAGCAGTTCTTC. It encodes CASSLPSGTGAEQFF.

The gene calls are TRBV5-1 and TRBJ1-3; the match to TRBD1 covers 8 bases. This CDR3 spans 18 amino acids. V trimming: 4 bases; J trimming: 0 bases; junction bases outside the gene matches: 12. CDR1 and CDR2 from the germline V gene are SGHRS and YFSETQ. CDR3 region: CASSTRSGTGNSGNTIYF. The DNA for the CDR3 is TGCGCCAGCAGCACAAGGTCCGGGACAGGAAACTCTGGAAACACCATATATTTT.

J is TRBJ2-7 and V is TRBV7-6, with D possibly being TRBD2 (5 bases). V lost 6 bases to trimming and J lost 1 base, with 16 bases between them. Germline loops: CDR1 SGHVS, CDR2 FNYEAQ. The CDR3 covers 15 residues. As DNA, the CDR3 is TGTGCCAGCAGGTTACTAGATACGGGGTCCTACGAGCAGTACTTC. Translated: CASRLLDTGSYEQYF.

On this clone: This CDR3 is also generated by other DNA sequences in the sample. This rearrangement joins TRBV4-1 to TRBJ1-3; D is perhaps TRBD1 (5 bases). Trimming left V 1 base short and J 0 bases short, with 7 bases between. The CDR3 is 15 amino acids. Germline values: CDR1 MGHRA, CDR2 YSYEKL. The CDR3 here is CASSQATASGNTIYF. The CDR3 coding sequence is TGCGCCAGCAGCCAAGCGACAGCCTCTGGAAACACCATATATTTT.

The rearrangement uses TRBV7-9 and TRBJ1-2, with D maybe TRBD1 (6 bases). CDR1 and CDR2 (germline): SEHNR, FQNEAQ (reference sequence). Trimming removed 6 bases from V and 2 bases from J, with 10 bases in between. The CDR3 spans 13 residues. The CDR3, as DNA: TGTGCCAGCAGTCGGACAGTCAACTATGGCTACACCTTC. Translated, it gives CASSRTVNYGYTF.

The chain links TRBV18 to TRBJ1-4, with D possibly being TRBD1 (6 bases). The CDR3 runs to 15 residues. Germline CDR1 is KGHSH and CDR2 is LQKENI. Trimming shortened V by 1 base and J by 5 bases, and 11 bases separated the two germline ends. The CDR3 loop is CASSPLGQGNEKLFF. The CDR3 DNA follows: TGTGCCAGCTCACCACTGGGACAAGGGAATGAAAAACTGTTTTTT.